This T cell receptor beta chain was retrieved from a study of CD8+ T cells in alopecia areata. About the research overall: Among treated patients, oral tofacitinib was administered at 5 to 10 mg twice daily.

The V end lost 0 bases, the J end lost 7 bases, and 10 bases lay between the germline ends. The CDR3 runs 13 residues. Germline V gives CDR1 SGHRS, CDR2 YFSETQ. RNA was extracted and reverse transcribed into cDNA as the sequencing template. TCRdb's copy holds only in-frame clones and misses some; the assay was immunoSEQ multiplex PCR. The sample consists of 120,000 or so clones, about 57% of them appearing once. The receptor was isolated from a human donor with alopecia areata. The specimen was CD4+ T cells sorted from blood, collected at week 0. V and J are TRBV5-1 and TRBJ2-5; D gene unclear. Written as DNA, the CDR3 is TGCGCCAGCAGCTTGGCGGAATCAAGGACCCAGTACTTC. This gives the protein CASSLAESRTQYF.